This TCR beta chain was identified during a study of T cells after yellow fever vaccination. The trim removed 3 bases at V and 0 bases at J, leaving 1 base unmatched. CDR3 length equals 15 residues. Germline values: CDR1 SGHVS, CDR2 FNYEAQ. General study results and limits: Clonotypes shared by both compartments, CD4 and CD8, made up a small share. It was the secondary response that reached its peak faster, day 5 versus 15, but it was weaker. Among primary-vaccination clones, most reappeared after the booster, at almost 98% for CD4 and about 90% for CD8.

This clonotype has a count of ten or more. Its cognate antigen is unknown. The authors made TCR cDNA by 5'RACE template switching, adding a universal primer site and UMIs. TCRdb used MiXCR to reprocess the 5' RACE reads, holding one entry per CDR3 protein. The sample shows a few hundred thousand distinct CDR3 sequences, roughly 8.6% of them seen only once. The receptor's source is a man between 18 and 29 years old who received the YFV17D yellow fever vaccine. V usage is TRBV7-6 and J usage is TRBJ2-3; the match to TRBD2 covers 9 bases. The sequenced sample was PBMCs, obtained approximately 40 days after the first yellow fever vaccination. The CDR3 nucleotides are TGTGCCAGCAGCTTCGCGGGGGGGAGCACAGATACGCAGTATTTT. Its protein is CASSFAGGSTDTQYF. Based on the CDR3 plus reference TRBV7-6 and TRBJ2-3, the full variable domain is GAGVSQSPRYKVTKRGQDVALRCDPISGHVSLYWYRQALGQGPEFLTYFNYEAQQDKSGLPNDRFSAERPEGSISTLTIQRTEQRDSAMYRCASSFAGGSTDTQYFGPGTRLTVL.